This T cell receptor (beta chain) was observed in a study of blood T cell repertoires in COVID-19. At the level of the study: Sites across the United States, Italy and Spain contributed samples from acute and convalescent COVID-19.

The CDR3 totals 16 residues. From germline, CDR1 is SNHLY and CDR2 FYNNEI. V gave up 6 bases and J gave up 1 base; unmatched junction bases: 6. Sequenced by immunoSEQ multiplex PCR; TCRdb stores in-frame clones only, minus some. Of approximately 250,000 clones listed, around 84% are singletons. The rearrangement joins TRBV2 to TRBJ2-5; TRBD2 matches 12 bases. The TCR originated in a woman aged 55-75 years with COVID-19, enrolled during active disease. The specimen was peripheral blood. CDR3 protein: CASSTQTSGGQETQYF. The CDR3 DNA is TGTGCCAGCAGCACCCAGACTAGCGGGGGCCAAGAGACCCAGTACTTC. Drawing the rest from reference TRBV2 and TRBJ2-5, the complete variable domain is EPEVTQTPSHQVTQMGQEVILRCVPISNHLYFYWYRQILGQKVEFLVSFYNNEISEKSEIFDDQFSVERPDGSNFTLKIRSTKLEDSAMYFCASSTQTSGGQETQYFGPGTRLLVL.